This TCR beta chain is from a study of blood T cell repertoires in COVID-19 (dated by TCRdb to 2020 to 2021). For context, the study as a whole: Samples from collaborators originated in the United States, Italy and Spain and spanned both the acute and convalescent phases of COVID-19. The prospective study material was composed of cDNA or gDNA derived from T cells, B-cell-depleted T cells, or PBMCs. The dataset comprised deeply sampled blood TCRbeta repertoires from subjects exposed to, actively infected with, or recovered from COVID-19. A freely available public database, intended as a resource for researchers studying the immune response to SARS-CoV-2, is where the repertoires were released. Samples came from the ongoing ImmuneRACE study (first 160 participants) plus 1,254 subjects from 6 global collaborators. The sample metadata nearly always contained a de-identified subject ID, COVID-19 status, age in years and sex. Where available, HLA class I and class II types were taken from metadata supplied by the sample provider and were not determined by assay-based typing.

CDR1 and CDR2 are drawn from the germline V gene (reference sequence): LGHDT, YNNKEL. Inclusive of the bounding cysteine and phenylalanine, the CDR3 is 17 residues long. The DNA shown is the 51-base CDR3, in frame from base 1. The junction shows trimming of 0 bases on V and 2 bases on J, and the gene matches do not reach 7 bases of it. A remark on this clone: Which antigen it targets is not known. No base quality values were provided; no much bigger clone lies one nucleotide off.

One collaborating source in Seattle enrolled patients during active infection and followed them longitudinally through the course of disease. Each collaborating institution followed its own protocols to collect whole blood in K2EDTA tubes. For TCRbeta analysis, collaborators shipped samples in one of three forms: frozen whole blood, isolated PBMCs, or DNA extracted from either of those sample types. The research as a whole found: The amount of clinical and demographic metadata varied by source and participant and was provided uncurated.

TCRbeta CDR3 regions were amplified from genomic DNA by means of the immunoSEQ Assay, a bias-controlled multiplex PCR. From the authors' description of their analysis: The number of nucleated cells in each sample was estimated from the amplification of reference gene primers within the assay. To quantify the absolute abundance of each unique TCRbeta CDR3 rearrangement, sequence reads were collapsed and filtered. For each sample, productive Simpson clonality was calculated as the square root of Simpson's diversity index over productive rearrangements. The clones in this table, taken by TCRdb from immuneACCESS, are in-frame only. Not every clone is retained; where verified, under half of the shortfall comes from an unresolved V gene, and the cause of the rest is unknown. V, J and clone size are taken as reported in that table, and D and trimming were inferred from the DNA itself. The sample profile shows 200,000 to 250,000 clones; about 91% of them were found once. The biggest ten clones account for just under 6.5% of the sample.

This clonotype was sampled from a woman younger than 45 with COVID-19, enrolled during active disease. Sequencing used peripheral blood. The receptor chain draws on TRBV3-1 (or the pseudogene TRBV3-2) and TRBJ1-3; a stretch of 7 junction bases matches TRBD1. In nucleotides, the sequence is TGTGCCAGCAGCCAAGATCCAGGGGGATCGGCTGGAAACACCATATATTTT. The translation is CASSQDPGGSAGNTIYF.